These 11 T cell receptor beta chains were all obtained from the same sample, sequenced in a study of blood T cell repertoires in COVID-19. Sequencing was performed with immunoSEQ multiplex PCR; in TCRdb, only in-frame clones are kept and a portion is missing. The table includes about 410,000 clones, roughly 88% detected once. The sequencing input was peripheral blood. The receptors stem from a woman aged 30 to 39 with active or convalescent COVID-19.

V gene TRBV19 combines with J gene TRBJ1-1; no reliable D call. CDR1 is LNHDA and CDR2 is SQIVND in the germline V gene (reference sequence). Trimming cost V 2 bases and J 0 bases, with 4 bases left between them. This CDR3 region has 13 residues. The CDR3 region is CASSIYMNTEAFF. CDR3 bases: TGTGCCAGTAGTATATACATGAACACTGAAGCTTTCTTT.

This clone was seen a single time. The CDR3 DNA reads TGTGCCATCATGTCCCCCGGACAGGGAAACACCATATATTTT. This translates into CAIMSPGQGNTIYF. This chain connects TRBV10-3 to TRBJ1-3, with a weak D call TRBD1 (6 bases). Germline CDR1 reads ENHRY; CDR2 reads SYGVKD. V lost 7 bases and J lost 4, with 14 bases in between. The CDR3 length is 14 residues.

The gene calls are TRBV5-1 and TRBJ2-6; 9 nucleotides match TRBD1. Germline V gives CDR1 SGHRS, CDR2 YFSETQ. With V trimmed by 3 bases and J by 0 bases, 7 bases remained unmatched. This CDR3 is built from 18 residues. Here the CDR3 reads CASSYPGQGDSGANVLTF. The CDR3 DNA follows: TGCGCCAGCAGCTACCCGGGACAGGGAGACTCTGGGGCCAACGTCCTGACTTTC.

The chain employs TRBV28 and TRBJ1-4; D possibly corresponds to TRBD1 (5 bases). CDR1 is MDHEN, CDR2 SYDVKM, per germline. The CDR3 totals 16 residues. V lost 5 bases and J 0 bases, leaving 13 bases between the germline ends. The CDR3 spells CASSAAGKATNEKLFF. DNA for the CDR3: TGTGCCAGCAGTGCCGCAGGGAAAGCAACTAATGAAAAACTGTTTTTT.

The CDR3 DNA is TGTGCCAGCAGTGATCGCGGACAACGGTACTTC. This sequence encodes CASSDRGQRYF. The genes are TRBV12-3 or TRBV12-4 and TRBJ2-4; the D gene is possibly TRBD1 (5 bases). V dropped 5 bases and J dropped 15 bases, with 14 bases sitting between them. The CDR3 is 11 amino acids.

The V and J genes are TRBV19 and TRBJ1-2; 7 bases are a match to TRBD1. This CDR3 region has 15 residues. Trimming took 5 bases from V and 4 from J; bases not matched to a gene: 10. The germline V gene has CDR1 LNHDA and CDR2 SQIVND (reference sequence). For the CDR3, the DNA is TGTGCCAGTAGTGCGGGACAGCCAATGCCCTATGGCTACACCTTC. Translating it yields CASSAGQPMPYGYTF.

The chain recombines TRBV2 with TRBJ1-3; D possibly corresponds to TRBD1 (5 bases). This CDR3 region has 15 residues. Trimming pared 4 bases from V and 1 base from J, leaving 11 bases between. The germline CDR1 and CDR2 sequences are SNHLY and FYNNEI. This CDR3 is CASSVGGLSGNTIYF. The CDR3 DNA is TGTGCCAGCAGTGTGGGGGGATTGTCTGGAAACACCATATATTTT.

The rearrangement joins TRBV5-1 to TRBJ1-1, with 10 bases lining up with TRBD1. The CDR3 covers 15 residues. The V segment lost 4 bases and the J segment 5 bases; nucleotides outside the gene matches: 8. CDR1 and CDR2 from the germline V gene are SGHRS and YFSETQ. The CDR3 nucleotides are TGCGCCAGCAGCCCCCCAGACAGGGGGCGTACTGAAGCTTTCTTT. It is translated as CASSPPDRGRTEAFF.

The gene calls are TRBV3-1 (or the pseudogene TRBV3-2) and TRBJ2-1, with 8 bases aligning to TRBD2. The CDR3 totals 14 residues. Unmatched junction bases numbered 7, after V lost 3 bases and J lost 9 bases. Germline CDR1 is LGHDT and CDR2 is YNNKEL (reference sequence). The CDR3 DNA follows: TGTGCCAGCAGCCATTCCGGGACTAGAAGTGAGCAGTTCTTC. The encoded protein is CASSHSGTRSEQFF.

The V call is TRBV10-1, the J call TRBJ2-2, with D unresolved. The germline CDR1 and CDR2 sequences are WNHNN and SYGVQD (reference sequence). The CDR3 loop spans 16 amino acids. The V gene lost 1 base and the J gene lost 0 bases, with 9 bases spanning the gap. The CDR3 loop reads CASSELAESNTGELFF. The CDR3 DNA follows: TGCGCCAGCAGTGAGTTGGCAGAATCGAACACCGGGGAGCTGTTTTTT.

The V gene is TRBV9, the J gene TRBJ2-1, with D uncertain. The V end lost 0 bases, the J end lost 9 bases, and 16 bases lay between the germline ends. CDR3 size: 15 residues. The germline V gene has CDR1 SGDLS and CDR2 YYNGEE. The DNA of the CDR3 is TGTGCCAGCAGCGTAGCTACCCCCGCGAAATTTGAGCAGTTCTTC. Its translation: CASSVATPAKFEQFF.